A selection of T cell receptor beta chains follows, all from one sample in a study of cytomegalovirus exposure and HLA in healthy donors. Repertoires were generated with immunoSEQ multiplex PCR, while TCRdb's copy carries only in-frame clones and drops some. Its table lists 150,000 to 200,000 clones. Sequenced: PBMCs. The receptors derive from a boy between 10 and 17 years old in good health and CMV-seronegative. Both conserved end residues are part of each CDR3. The D gene is left open where the match is weak.

d_call j_call v_call cdr3_aa cdr3_nt
. TRBJ1-6 TRBV6-5 CASSKGRTPLHF TGTGCCAGCAGCAAGGGGCGGACACCCCTCCACTTT
. TRBJ2-7 TRBV7-3 CASSLGDGYEQYF TGTGCCAGCAGCCTAGGGGATGGATACGAGCAGTACTTC
. TRBJ2-2 TRBV11-3 CASSPGRGPNTGELFF TGTGCCAGCAGCCCAGGGCGGGGCCCGAACACCGGGGAGCTGTTTTTT
TRBD1 TRBJ1-5 TRBV19 CASSTERQGADQPQHF TGTGCCAGTAGTACAGAGAGACAGGGGGCGGATCAGCCCCAGCATTTT
. TRBJ1-5 TRBV7-9 CASSYTGSNQPQHF TGTGCCAGCAGCTACACAGGGTCCAATCAGCCCCAGCATTTT
. TRBJ1-2 TRBV7-9 CASSSRQDERGYGYTF TGTGCCAGCAGCTCCCGACAGGACGAGAGGGGTTATGGCTACACCTTC
TRBD1 TRBJ1-6 TRBV30 CAWRKFSGQLNSPLHF TGTGCCTGGAGAAAATTCTCGGGACAGCTTAATTCACCCCTCCACTTT
TRBD2 TRBJ2-2 TRBV7-3 CASSSPSSGGPTGELFF TGTGCCAGCAGCTCACCCTCTAGCGGGGGGCCTACCGGGGAGCTGTTTTTT
. TRBJ1-1 TRBV11-1 CASSLEGGTEAFF TGTGCCAGCAGCTTAGAAGGGGGCACTGAAGCTTTCTTT
TRBD2 TRBJ2-7 TRBV7-3 CASSLAGGPSEQYF TGTGCCAGCAGCTTGGCGGGGGGCCCCAGCGAGCAGTACTTC
. TRBJ1-2 TRBV9 CASSLTGGGYTF TGTGCCAGCAGTTTGACAGGCGGTGGCTACACCTTC
. TRBJ2-1 TRBV11-3 CASSPGIAAGNEQFF TGTGCCAGCAGCCCCGGGATAGCGGCTGGGAATGAGCAGTTCTTC
TRBD1 TRBJ2-1 TRBV9 CASSPGTGEYNEQFF TGTGCCAGCAGTCCCGGGACAGGGGAATACAATGAGCAGTTCTTC
TRBD1 TRBJ2-7 TRBV19 CASSRTGSYEQYF TGTGCCAGTAGTCGGACAGGCTCCTACGAGCAGTACTTC
. TRBJ2-2 TRBV19 CASSITGYSNTGELFF TGTGCCAGTAGTATAACAGGGTATAGCAACACCGGGGAGCTGTTTTTT
. TRBJ2-1 TRBV7-8 CASTSPRVPYNEQFF TGTGCCAGCACCTCCCCCAGGGTTCCCTACAATGAGCAGTTCTTC
TRBD2 TRBJ2-1 TRBV7-3 CASSQNLAGERNEQFF TGTGCCAGCAGCCAAAACTTAGCGGGGGAGAGGAATGAGCAGTTCTTC
TRBD2 TRBJ2-3 TRBV29-1 CSVESRRGTTDTQYF TGCAGCGTTGAATCCCGGCGGGGGACCACAGATACGCAGTATTTT
. TRBJ1-6 TRBV2 CASSPSDRIGLYNSPLHF TGTGCCAGCAGCCCCTCGGACAGAATTGGCCTTTATAATTCACCCCTCCACTTT
. TRBJ1-1 TRBV6-5 CASSYGFGGTEAFF TGTGCCAGCAGTTACGGTTTCGGAGGCACTGAAGCTTTCTTT
TRBD1 TRBJ1-1 TRBV6-1 CASYQGAPRTEAFF TGTGCCAGCTATCAGGGGGCCCCGAGGACTGAAGCTTTCTTT
TRBD2 TRBJ2-5 TRBV19 CASSPRTSGLSGQETQYF TGTGCCAGTAGCCCTAGGACTAGCGGGTTAAGCGGACAAGAGACCCAGTACTTC
. TRBJ1-6 TRBV7-2 CASSYGSGRGSPLHF TGTGCCAGCAGCTATGGTTCGGGGCGGGGATCACCCCTCCACTTT
TRBD2 TRBJ2-3 TRBV5-8 CASSLGLAGVTRTDTQYF TGTGCCAGCAGCTTGGGGCTAGCGGGGGTAACGCGCACAGATACGCAGTATTTT
TRBD1 TRBJ1-2 TRBV28 CASSLWAGTGNGYTF TGTGCCAGCAGTTTATGGGCCGGGACAGGAAATGGCTACACCTTC
. TRBJ2-7 TRBV7-2 CASSYALSGSYEQYF TGTGCCAGCAGCTACGCACTAAGCGGGTCCTACGAGCAGTACTTC
TRBD1 TRBJ1-1 TRBV9 CASSTRSGTGVGYTEAFF TGTGCCAGCAGCACTAGATCCGGGACAGGGGTTGGATACACTGAAGCTTTCTTT
. TRBJ2-7 TRBV7-2 CASSLGSQGYEQYF TGTGCCAGCAGCTTAGGTTCGCAGGGCTACGAGCAGTACTTC
. TRBJ2-7 TRBV5-1 CASSLFPGDEQYF TGCGCCAGCAGCTTGTTCCCAGGGGACGAGCAGTACTTC
TRBD2 TRBJ2-1 TRBV6-5 CASSSGVGQFF TGTGCCAGCAGTAGCGGGGTGGGGCAGTTCTTC
TRBD1 TRBJ1-4 TRBV28 CASSQGVSEKLFF TGTGCCAGCAGTCAGGGGGTCTCTGAAAAACTGTTTTTT
TRBD2 TRBJ2-1 TRBV9 CASSVDAGGVTYNEQFF TGTGCCAGCAGCGTAGATGCGGGGGGGGTAACCTACAATGAGCAGTTCTTC
TRBD1 TRBJ2-3 TRBV7-7 CASSLTGGTDTQYF TGTGCTAGCAGCTTAACAGGGGGCACAGATACGCAGTATTTT
TRBD2 TRBJ2-7 TRBV4-2 CASSYRGLAGGTSYEQYF TGTGCCAGCAGCTACAGAGGACTAGCGGGGGGCACGTCCTACGAGCAGTACTTC
. TRBJ1-1 TRBV19 CASSTNKDTLNTEAFF TGTGCCAGTAGTACCAACAAGGACACCTTGAACACTGAAGCTTTCTTT
TRBD1 TRBJ2-2 TRBV5-1 CASSSGQGNSGELFF TGCGCCAGCAGCTCGGGACAGGGGAACTCCGGGGAGCTGTTTTTT
TRBD1 TRBJ2-7 TRBV6-6 CATRDRASPNSYEQYF TGTGCCACCCGGGACAGGGCATCCCCTAACTCCTACGAGCAGTACTTC
TRBD2 TRBJ2-3 TRBV2 CASSEGTSGGDTQYF TGTGCCAGCAGTGAAGGGACTAGCGGGGGAGATACGCAGTATTTT
. TRBJ2-1 TRBV27 CASSLMRGGRAGNEQFF TGTGCCAGCAGTTTAATGAGGGGAGGCAGGGCGGGGAATGAGCAGTTCTTC
. TRBJ2-5 TRBV5-6 CSGRRGGLQETQYF TGTTCGGGTCGGCGGGGAGGCTTACAAGAGACCCAGTACTTC
. TRBJ1-2 TRBV4-1 CASSQASQAGYGYTF TGCGCCAGCAGCCAAGCTTCGCAGGCTGGCTATGGCTACACCTTC
TRBD2 TRBJ2-5 TRBV27 CASSLVLAGGVETQYF TGTGCCAGCAGTTTAGTACTAGCGGGGGGAGTCGAGACCCAGTACTTC
TRBD2 TRBJ2-5 TRBV7-3 CASSLTGRGETQYF TGTGCCAGCAGCTTAACAGGGCGGGGGGAGACCCAGTACTTC
TRBD2 TRBJ2-1 TRBV12-5 CASGLLITSGGAYEQFF TGTGCTAGTGGTTTGCTAATAACTAGCGGGGGGGCCTATGAGCAGTTCTTC
. TRBJ2-2 TRBV6-5 CASSYIGQTNTGELFF TGTGCCAGCAGTTATATAGGACAGACGAACACCGGGGAGCTGTTTTTT
. TRBJ1-6 TRBV9 CASSVEVGEDSPLHF TGTGCCAGCAGCGTAGAAGTGGGTGAGGATTCACCCCTCCACTTT
TRBD1 TRBJ2-7 TRBV4-1 CASSQAAPLDRDLYEQYF TGCGCCAGCAGCCAAGCCGCCCCCCTTGACAGGGACCTGTACGAGCAGTACTTC
. TRBJ2-2 TRBV5-4 CASSLGRGALSYQAGELFF TGTGCCAGCAGCTTGGGCAGGGGGGCGCTAAGTTATCAAGCCGGGGAGCTGTTTTTT
. TRBJ1-4 TRBV5-8 CASSFGATNEKLFF TGTGCCAGCAGCTTCGGGGCAACTAATGAAAAACTGTTTTTT
. TRBJ1-5 TRBV19 CASSPGPGAPQHF TGTGCCAGTAGTCCAGGGCCCGGTGCGCCCCAGCATTTT
TRBD1 TRBJ1-2 TRBV7-2 CASSFKGQDMGGYTF TGTGCCAGCAGCTTCAAAGGACAGGACATGGGCGGCTACACCTTC
. TRBJ2-7 TRBV5-8 CASSLEAVIYEQYF TGTGCCAGCAGCTTGGAGGCGGTGATCTACGAGCAGTACTTC
. TRBJ1-2 TRBV19 CATFSTETHYGYTF TGTGCCACCTTTTCGACAGAAACACACTATGGCTACACCTTC
. TRBJ1-4 TRBV10-3 CAIGAEPQWGPSNEKLFF TGTGCCATCGGGGCCGAACCTCAGTGGGGCCCATCTAATGAAAAACTGTTTTTT
. TRBJ1-2 TRBV10-1 CASSVSRGYGYTF TGCGCCAGCAGTGTATCCAGGGGCTATGGCTACACCTTC
TRBD2 TRBJ2-1 TRBV10-3 CAISHGGTENEQFF TGTGCCATCAGTCACGGGGGGACGGAGAATGAGCAGTTCTTC
. TRBJ1-5 TRBV7-8 CASSLVGQTNQPQHF TGTGCCAGCAGCTTAGTAGGCCAGACAAATCAGCCCCAGCATTTT
. TRBJ1-2 TRBV12-5 CASGLVGGGRYHGYTF TGTGCTAGTGGTTTGGTAGGAGGAGGGCGGTATCATGGCTACACCTTC
TRBD2 TRBJ2-1 TRBV19 CAGASGGYNEQFF TGTGCCGGCGCTAGCGGGGGGTACAATGAGCAGTTCTTC